This entry features one T cell receptor beta chain sequence. These data are taken from a study of blood T cell repertoires in COVID-19. On the study more broadly: Collection of acute and convalescent COVID-19 samples took place in the United States, Italy and Spain. Sources were T cells, B-cell-depleted T cells, or PBMCs; the material itself was cDNA or gDNA.

V lost 0 bases and J lost 6; bases outside the gene matches: 10. CDR3 length: 17 residues. The germline V gene has CDR1 SGDLS and CDR2 YYNGEE. How the authors handled the data: Counts of nucleated cells, estimated from reference gene primer amplification, were obtained. Produced via immunoSEQ multiplex PCR; TCRdb's table is partial and in-frame only. The V and J calls and clone size were taken over from that table, and D and trimming were inferred from the DNA. The sample shows over 85,000 clones, approximately 90% of them seen only once. What was sequenced was peripheral blood. The receptor was derived from a human donor in a cohort sampled during active COVID-19. The rearrangement links TRBV9 to TRBJ2-3, with 10 bases that match TRBD2. CDR3: CASSVGSSGGALDTQYF. The CDR3 region has the DNA TGTGCCAGCAGCGTAGGATCCAGCGGGGGGGCTCTGGATACGCAGTATTTT.